This T cell receptor beta chain comes out of a study of identical twins. V gave up 5 bases and J gave up 1 base, with 16 bases separating them. The CDR3 runs to 16 residues. Germline V CDR1 and CDR2: SEHNR, FQNEAQ (reference sequence). As concerns this clonotype: Its antigen is unknown.

Study-level points and caveats: Excess sharing between twins was weaker in beta out-of-frame sequences. With abundant cord blood beta clonotypes, insertions were fewer; memory repertoires showed no such pattern. Conclusions rested on cross-sectional statistics rather than following the same donors.

A universal primer binding site was introduced by template switching. The final cDNA contained unique molecular identifiers. MiXCR was run by TCRdb on the 5' RACE reads, yielding one entry per CDR3 protein. The repertoire holds fewer than 650,000 distinct CDR3 sequences, with just over 7% as singletons. These data were likewise used in another study, on yellow fever vaccine responses in identical twins.

This TCR was sampled from a woman in her late teens or twenties in good health. The chain carries TRBV7-9 and TRBJ2-3, with D possibly TRBD2 on 5 matching bases. The sample consisted of PBMCs. This CDR3 is CASSPVGGSRTDTQYF. In nucleotides, the CDR3 is TGTGCCAGCAGCCCAGTGGGCGGGTCCCGCACAGATACGCAGTATTTT.